A single sample is the source of the 21 T cell receptor beta chains below, sequenced in a study of neurological immune-mediated disorders. TCRdb fed the 5' RACE reads into MiXCR, producing one record per CDR3 protein. The data hold roughly 60,000 distinct CDR3 sequences, with more than 8% observed a single time. Time point: longitudinal time-point 2. Material for sequencing was PBMCs. These receptors came from a young man in good health.

At least ten counts were recorded for this clonotype. The V and J genes are TRBV6-5 and TRBJ1-2; the match to TRBD1 covers 10 bases. The CDR3 sequence is 15 residues long. Per germline, CDR1 MNHEY and CDR2 SVGAGI. V shed 5 bases, J shed 3 bases, and the junction held 6 bases outside the gene matches. This CDR3 reads CASSPRDRGDYGYTF. The CDR3 region has the DNA TGTGCCAGCAGTCCCCGGGACAGGGGCGACTATGGCTACACCTTC.

This clonotype has at least ten counts. The V call is TRBV7-2, the J call TRBJ1-6, with 9 positions matching TRBD1. Trimming removed 1 base from V and 9 bases from J; junction bases left unmatched: 4. The CDR3 totals 15 residues. Germline CDR1 reads SGHTA; CDR2 reads FQGNSA. CDR3 sequence reads: CASSLDRGQSSPLHF. In DNA, the CDR3 is TGTGCCAGCAGCTTAGACAGGGGGCAGAGTTCACCCCTCCACTTT.

DNA for the CDR3: TGTGCCAGCAGCCAACAGGGATATGGGTCTGAAAAACTGTTTTTT. Protein product: CASSQQGYGSEKLFF. V and J are TRBV6-5 and TRBJ1-4, with D possibly TRBD1 on 6 matching bases. Trimming shortened V by 6 bases and J by 7 bases, and 18 bases separated the two germline ends. The CDR3 length is 15 residues. CDR1 is MNHEY and CDR2 is SVGAGI in the germline V gene.

This clonotype occurred many times. The V call is TRBV20-1, the J call TRBJ1-4; TRBD1 agrees at 8 bases. J gave up 7 bases and V 6 bases, and 22 bases lay outside the gene matches. Germline CDR1 is DFQATT and CDR2 is SNEGSKA (reference sequence). The CDR3 covers 18 residues. The CDR3 region is CSAESRDRRRGGSEKLFF. CDR3 DNA: TGCAGTGCAGAGAGCCGGGACAGGAGGAGGGGCGGAAGTGAAAAACTGTTTTTT.

This clonotype was seen ten or more times. This chain connects TRBV7-2 to TRBJ2-7; 7 bases line up with TRBD2. Germline V gene sequence: CDR1 SGHTA, CDR2 FQGNSA. This CDR3 has 14 amino acids. Trimming removed 8 bases from V and 3 bases from J; junction bases left unmatched: 10. The CDR3 is CASAPGLSYYEQYF. CDR3 bases: TGTGCCAGCGCACCGGGACTATCTTACTACGAGCAGTACTTC.

This clonotype was counted ten times or more. The chain is built from TRBV28 and TRBJ2-1, with 8 bases identical to TRBD1. CDR1 and CDR2 from the germline V gene are MDHEN and SYDVKM. The CDR3 runs to 13 residues. With 6 bases clipped from V and 5 bases from J, the junction kept 3 bases outside the gene matches. The CDR3 loop is CASRMTGDNEQFF. The CDR3 DNA is TGTGCCAGCAGGATGACAGGGGACAATGAGCAGTTCTTC.

This clonotype was seen repeatedly, ten times or more. The chain is built from TRBV7-6 and TRBJ2-6; 13 bases match TRBD2. J lost 1 base, V lost 4 bases, and 4 bases had no gene match. The CDR3 totals 18 residues. Germline V gene lookup returns CDR1 SGHVS and CDR2 FNYEAQ. The chain's CDR3 is CASSSGLAGLSGANVLTF. In nucleotides, the CDR3 is TGTGCCAGCAGCTCGGGACTAGCGGGACTATCTGGGGCCAACGTCCTGACTTTC.

The chain is built from TRBV27 and TRBJ1-4, with a tentative D call TRBD1 (5 bases). CDR3 size: 17 residues. Germline CDR1 MNHEY, CDR2 SMNVEV (reference sequence). V lost 4 bases and J lost 8, with 23 bases in between. The CDR3 nucleotides are TGTGCCAGCAGTTCCTTCCGGGACCCCGTGGAGGGAGAAAAACTGTTTTTT. Protein sequence: CASSSFRDPVEGEKLFF.

In DNA form, the CDR3 reads TGTGCCAGCAGCTTACCCCAGGGTGAGCAGTACTTC. Its protein product is CASSLPQGEQYF. J is TRBJ2-7 and V is TRBV7-9; D may be TRBD1 (5 bases). Germline loops: CDR1 SEHNR, CDR2 FQNEAQ (reference sequence). The CDR3 runs 12 residues. V was clipped by 2 bases and J by 7 bases, with 9 bases between them.

Points on this clonotype: This could be a read error, since a much larger clone is one nucleotide away. This is likely a read error, given that the CDR3 carries no conserved phenylalanine or tryptophan at its end. The DNA of the CDR3 is TGCAGTGCTAGAGTGGCGGGTCAATCCTACGAGCAGTACTTA. This encodes CSARVAGQSYEQYL. The chain employs TRBV20-1 and TRBJ2-7; perhaps TRBD2 as D (5 bases). CDR3 length: 14 amino acids. Trimming left V 1 base short and J 1 base short, with 11 bases between. The V gene's germline CDR1 is DFQATT and CDR2 SNEGSKA (reference sequence).

This clonotype was picked up many times. The V gene is TRBV6-1, the J gene TRBJ2-1; 10 bases align to TRBD2. V shed 5 bases, J shed 7 bases, and the junction held 8 bases outside the gene matches. This CDR3 comprises 15 residues. CDR1 and CDR2 (germline): MNHNS, SASEGT. The CDR3 reads CASSRTSGEGNEQFF. CDR3 DNA: TGTGCCAGCAGTCGAACTAGCGGGGAGGGGAATGAGCAGTTCTTC.

This clonotype was seen at least ten times. The CDR3 loop is CASSSFRDGFHEQYF. The CDR3 DNA reads TGTGCCAGCAGCTCCTTCCGGGACGGGTTCCACGAGCAGTACTTC. The chain combines TRBV7-6 with TRBJ2-7; either TRBD1 or TRBD2 may fit D (5 bases each). CDR3 length equals 15 residues. Trimming cost V 4 bases and J 5 bases, with 18 bases left between them. CDR1 and CDR2 (germline): SGHVS, FNYEAQ.

This clonotype has a count of ten or more. The chain is built from TRBV5-5 and TRBJ1-3; D ambiguous. The V end lost 2 bases, the J end lost 0 bases, and 6 bases lay between the germline ends. Looked up from germline, CDR1 is SGHKS and CDR2 is YYEKEE (reference sequence). CDR3 size: 14 residues. The CDR3 DNA reads TGTGCCAGCAGCTTTGCAGGCTCTGGAAACACCATATATTTT. As protein: CASSFAGSGNTIYF.

This clonotype was recorded at least ten times. The rearrangement joins TRBV20-1 to TRBJ2-5; D unresolved. V was shortened by 2 bases and J by 5 bases, with 9 bases between the two germline ends. The CDR3 loop spans 12 amino acids. The V gene's germline CDR1 is DFQATT and CDR2 SNEGSKA (reference sequence). CDR3 region: CSARRHGETQYF. The CDR3 DNA reads as TGCAGTGCTAGAAGGCACGGGGAGACCCAGTACTTC.

This clonotype was found many times. The J gene is TRBJ2-5, the V gene TRBV28; TRBD1 aligns across 9 bases. The CDR3 runs to 16 residues. In germline, CDR1 is MDHEN, CDR2 SYDVKM. V shed 8 bases and J 5 bases; nucleotides not matched to a gene: 15. CDR3 sequence: CASGGDSQGALETQYF. The CDR3 region has the DNA TGTGCCAGCGGGGGGGATTCACAGGGGGCGTTGGAGACCCAGTACTTC.

This clonotype was found many times. J is TRBJ2-1 and V is TRBV11-2, with 11 bases identical to TRBD2. This CDR3 is built from 14 residues. J was trimmed by 15 bases and V by 4 bases; bases with no gene match: 11. CDR1 SGHAT and CDR2 FQNNGV come from the germline V gene. Here the CDR3 reads CASSSLLAGEGWFF. The CDR3 DNA reads as TGTGCCAGCAGCTCCTTACTAGCGGGAGAGGGTTGGTTCTTC. The full variable domain, with the rest looked up from reference TRBV11-2 and TRBJ2-1, is EAGVAQSPRYKIIEKRQSVAFWCNPISGHATLYWYQQILGQGPKLLIQFQNNGVVDDSQLPKDRFSAERLKGVDSTLKIQPAKLEDSAVYLCASSSLLAGEGWFFGPGTRLTVL.

This clonotype came up many times. The V and J genes are TRBV5-1 and TRBJ1-2; D gene ambiguous. Germline-derived CDR1 and CDR2 are SGHRS and YFSETQ. Trimming removed 1 base from V and 1 base from J, with 5 bases in between. The CDR3 has 13 amino acids. The CDR3 nucleotides read TGCGCCAGCAGCTTGTTGAGTAACTATGGCTACACCTTC. The encoded protein is CASSLLSNYGYTF.

This clonotype was picked up many times. The chain has TRBV7-8 and TRBJ2-5, with D hard to call. The V and J ends lost 0 bases and 5 bases respectively, with 16 bases between them. The CDR3 consists of 16 residues. CDR1 SGHVS and CDR2 FQNEAQ come from the germline V gene. CDR3 loop: CASSLAWAFNRETQYF. DNA for the CDR3: TGTGCCAGCAGCTTAGCGTGGGCCTTCAATAGGGAGACCCAGTACTTC.

This clonotype was recorded many times. This rearrangement joins TRBV29-1 to TRBJ2-1, with 7 bases fitting TRBD2. CDR1 is SQVTM, CDR2 ANQGSEA, per germline. J gave up 11 bases and V 4 bases, and 14 bases lay outside the gene matches. The CDR3 runs to 14 residues. The CDR3 is CSVGGGRATMKQFF. CDR3 coding DNA: TGCAGCGTTGGAGGAGGGAGGGCTACAATGAAGCAGTTCTTC.

Of note for this clonotype: One end of the junction fails to match germline, which may point to a read error. The chain uses TRBV30 and TRBJ2-7; 11 bases line up with TRBD2. Germline V gene lookup returns CDR1 GTSNPN and CDR2 SVGIG (reference sequence). The CDR3 runs 13 residues. For the CDR3, the DNA is TGTGCCTGGAGCGACCCGGGACTAGCGGCGAAATGCTTC. This translates into CAWSDPGLAAKCF.

There are many counts of this clonotype. The chain has TRBV9 and TRBJ2-2; D may be TRBD1 or TRBD2 (5 bases each). Germline CDR1 reads SGDLS; CDR2 reads YYNGEE. The CDR3 totals 15 residues. Trimming took off 3 bases at V and 4 bases at J, with 13 bases between the two ends. The CDR3 coding sequence is TGTGCCAGCAGCGAGAGGGACCGACGCACCGGGGAGCTGTTTTTT. It yields the protein CASSERDRRTGELFF.